The 2 T cell receptor beta chains presented below share a single source sample, sequenced in a study of T cell responses to AZD1222 COVID-19 vaccine. Clones were read by immunoSEQ multiplex PCR, and TCRdb kept only the in-frame ones, dropping some. The repertoire has approximately 79,000 clones, approximately 86% of them found once; the top ten carry more than 7%. The specimen comprised peripheral blood, sampled on day 0 of AZD1222 vaccination. The receptors originated from an adult in good health.

The chain recombines TRBV15 with TRBJ1-3, with 7 positions matching TRBD1. Germline V CDR1 and CDR2: LNHNV, YYDKDF (reference sequence). The ends lost 3 bases at V and 0 bases at J; junction bases unmatched: 5. The length of the CDR3 is 16 residues. The chain's CDR3 is CATSSKGQYSGNTIYF. The CDR3 DNA is TGTGCCACCAGCAGTAAGGGACAGTACTCTGGAAACACCATATATTTT.

The rearrangement links TRBV3-1 (or the pseudogene TRBV3-2) to TRBJ2-6; possible D gene TRBD1, 5 bases. CDR1 is LGHDT and CDR2 is YNNKEL in the germline V gene (reference sequence). The CDR3 totals 16 residues. Between the trimmed V and J ends, which lost 10 bases and 0 bases, there was a span of 16 bases. The CDR3 loop reads CATQGTGSSGANVLTF. The CDR3 DNA sequence: TGTGCCACCCAGGGTACAGGCAGCTCTGGGGCCAACGTCCTGACTTTC.